A selection of T cell receptor beta chains follows, all from one sample in a study of patients and donors after allogeneic stem cell transplantation. TCRdb passed the RT-PCR reads through MiXCR, listing each CDR3 protein once. The table has about a million distinct CDR3 sequences, under 20% seen once. What was sequenced was blood, either unsorted or a sorted T cell fraction (not recorded which). These receptors all come from a human donor who was either an allogeneic HSCT recipient or a stem cell or donor lymphocyte infusion donor (not recorded which). It is not recorded whose cells these are; they may come from a transplant donor. Each CDR3 is given with its conserved first and last residue. Fields, in order: D gene, J gene, CDR3 length, clone size, V gene, CDR3 DNA, CDR3 protein. A D gene is named only where the DNA matches it firmly. Clone size is given for some rows only: seen once, a few or many times, or a class if the clone is expanded.

>TRBD2|TRBJ2-3|14|NA|TRBV19
TGTGCCAGTAAAAGCGGGAGGGGCACAGATACGCAGTATTTT
CASKSGRGTDTQYF
>NA|TRBJ2-7|16|NA|TRBV18
TGTGCCAGCTCACTCGCCCGCGGGGTATATTTAAACGAGCAGTACTTC
CASSLARGVYLNEQYF
>NA|TRBJ1-1|15|NA|TRBV5-6
TGTGCCAGCAGCGGGGGCTTCGGGATGAACACTGAAGCTTTCTTT
CASSGGFGMNTEAFF
>TRBD1|TRBJ2-3|16|few|TRBV4-1
TGCGCCAGCAGCCAAGAGCCAGGGGGCGGCACAGATACGCAGTATTTT
CASSQEPGGGTDTQYF
>TRBD2|TRBJ2-3|16|few|TRBV10-3
TGTGCCATCAGCTTGGGGACTAGCGGGAGGATAGATACGCAGTATTTT
CAISLGTSGRIDTQYF
>NA|TRBJ2-2|15|NA|TRBV7-3
TGTGCCAGCAGCCCAATAGTGGGGCCGGACGGGGAGCTGTTTTTT
CASSPIVGPDGELFF
>NA|TRBJ2-2|15|few|TRBV10-3
TGTGCCATCAAGTCCGGCGGGGACAGCACCGGGGAGCTGTTTTTT
CAIKSGGDSTGELFF
>NA|TRBJ2-3|16|few|TRBV7-9
TGTGCCAGCAGCCCTGACGGGGGGCGGAGCACAGATACGCAGTATTTT
CASSPDGGRSTDTQYF
>TRBD2|TRBJ2-2|14|few|TRBV6-1
TGTGCCATCTTTAGCGGGAGAGCGACCGGGGAGCTGTTTTTT
CAIFSGRATGELFF
>TRBD2|TRBJ2-7|15|few|TRBV5-1
TGCGCCAGCAGCTTGGGAGGGACTAGCGGAGGCGAGCAGTACTTC
CASSLGGTSGGEQYF
>NA|TRBJ1-1|14|NA|TRBV7-9
TGTGCCAGCAGCTTAGCCGGGGTTTTATGGGAAGCTTTCTTT
CASSLAGVLWEAFF
>NA|TRBJ2-7|14|many|TRBV12-3/TRBV12-4
TGTGCCAGCAGCCTAAGCGGCAGGGACTACGAGCAGTACTTC
CASSLSGRDYEQYF
>NA|TRBJ1-6|12|NA|TRBV7-9
TGTGCCAGCACCATAGCCGGTTCACCCCTCCACTTT
CASTIAGSPLHF
>NA|TRBJ1-1|13|NA|TRBV29-1
TGCAGCGTTGAGCGACAGCTTACCTCTGAAGCTTTCTTT
CSVERQLTSEAFF
>TRBD2|TRBJ2-2|14|NA|TRBV11-2
TGTGCCACTAGACTAGCACTGAACACCGGGGAGCTGTTTTTT
CATRLALNTGELFF
>TRBD1|TRBJ1-2|18|few|TRBV11-2
TGTGCCAGCAGCCCCAACCGGGACAGCGGCCGAGCTAACTATGGCTACACCTTC
CASSPNRDSGRANYGYTF
>TRBD2|TRBJ2-1|15|NA|TRBV20-1
TGCAGTGCTAGGGTGAGCGGGGGGGATCCAAATGAGCAGTTCTTC
CSARVSGGDPNEQFF
>NA|TRBJ2-7|15|NA|TRBV5-6
TGTGCCAGCAGCTGGTTCGGGCAGGGTGACTACGAGCAGTACTTC
CASSWFGQGDYEQYF
>NA|TRBJ1-2|15|few|TRBV12-3/TRBV12-4
TGTGCCAGCAGTCACCTCGGGTCCCTCAATCATGGCTACACCTTC
CASSHLGSLNHGYTF
>TRBD2|TRBJ2-7|15|NA|TRBV9
TGTGCCAGCAGCCCACTGGGGGCGGGGGGCTACGAGCAGTACTTC
CASSPLGAGGYEQYF
>NA|TRBJ2-6|14|few|TRBV6-5
TGTGCCAGCAGTTACTCGTTTGGGGCCAACGTCCTGACTTTC
CASSYSFGANVLTF
>NA|TRBJ1-2|15|few|TRBV12-3/TRBV12-4
TGTGCCAGCAGTTTAGGGACAGACACAAGCTATGGCTACACCTTC
CASSLGTDTSYGYTF
>NA|TRBJ2-1|14|few|TRBV7-7
TGTGCCAGCAGCGAAGAAGTCCAGAGTAATGAGCAGTTCTTC
CASSEEVQSNEQFF
>NA|TRBJ2-3|14|NA|TRBV25-1
TGTGCCAGCAGTGCGCGCAAGCCCACAGATACGCAGTATTTT
CASSARKPTDTQYF
>NA|TRBJ1-1|14|NA|TRBV12-3/TRBV12-4
TGTGCCAGCAGTTTACATGCGGTTAACACTGAAGCTTTCTTT
CASSLHAVNTEAFF
>NA|TRBJ2-1|12|NA|TRBV19
TGTGCCAGTAGTGAAGTGGACAATGAGCAGTTCTTC
CASSEVDNEQFF
>NA|TRBJ2-2|12|few|TRBV9
TGTGCCAGCAGCGGTTGGGGCGGGGAGCTGTTTTTT
CASSGWGGELFF
>TRBD1|TRBJ1-2|14|few|TRBV10-3
TGTGCCATCAGTGCGACAGGGAGCGACTATGGCTACACCTTC
CAISATGSDYGYTF
>TRBD2|TRBJ2-3|16|few|TRBV5-1
TGCGCCAGCAGCTTGACTAGCGGGGGATGGTCAGATACGCAGTATTTT
CASSLTSGGWSDTQYF
>NA|TRBJ1-1|12|few|TRBV5-6
TGTGCCAGCAGCTTGGAATCCACTGAAGCTTTCTTT
CASSLESTEAFF
>NA|TRBJ1-5|14|NA|TRBV20-1
TGCAGTGCTGGGGGGAGAACGCCAAATCAGCCCCAGCATTTT
CSAGGRTPNQPQHF
>NA|TRBJ2-3|14|NA|TRBV19
TGTGCCAGTAGTATGGTAGGGGTGGCAGATACGCAGTATTTT
CASSMVGVADTQYF
>TRBD1|TRBJ2-7|14|NA|TRBV20-1
TGCAGTGCTTTAGACAGGGCCCAGGGTTACGAGCAGTACTTC
CSALDRAQGYEQYF
>NA|TRBJ1-2|17|NA|TRBV4-1
TGCGCCAGCAGCCAAGAAATGGGGGCAGGACCCACCTATGGCTACACCTTC
CASSQEMGAGPTYGYTF
>NA|TRBJ2-4|16|NA|TRBV6-2/TRBV6-3
TGTGCCAGCAGTTACTTAGGGGGGGCAGCCAAAAACATTCAGTACTTC
CASSYLGGAAKNIQYF
>TRBD1|TRBJ1-1|15|few|TRBV29-1
TGCAGCGTTGAACCCCAGGGGGCAATGAACACTGAAGCTTTCTTT
CSVEPQGAMNTEAFF
>TRBD1|TRBJ2-5|15|few|TRBV12-3/TRBV12-4
TGTGCCAGCAGTAAACAGGGGGCGGTCGGGGAGACCCAGTACTTC
CASSKQGAVGETQYF
>NA|TRBJ1-1|16|many|TRBV4-2
TGTGCCAGCAGCCAAATCGAGACCGTTATGAACACTGAAGCTTTCTTT
CASSQIETVMNTEAFF
>NA|TRBJ2-7|15|few|TRBV12-3/TRBV12-4
TGTGCCAGCAGTTTAAGGAGTACATACTCCTACGAGCAGTACTTC
CASSLRSTYSYEQYF
>NA|TRBJ1-1|13|many|TRBV12-3/TRBV12-4
TGCGCCAGCAGCCGTACTAGGAACACTGAAGCTTTCTTT
CASSRTRNTEAFF
>NA|TRBJ2-7|13|few|TRBV20-1
TGCAGTGCTAGATCGCCCGGGCCGGAGGAGCAGTACTTC
CSARSPGPEEQYF
>NA|TRBJ1-3|15|NA|TRBV7-2
TGTGCCAGCAGTTCCGGACAGAGCTCTGGAAACACCATATATTTT
CASSSGQSSGNTIYF
>TRBD1|TRBJ1-2|14|NA|TRBV27
TGTGCCAGCAGTTCTCAGGGGGGAGGCTATGGCTACACCTTC
CASSSQGGGYGYTF
>TRBD1|TRBJ1-5|18|few|TRBV15
TGTGCCACCAGCACAACCACGACAGGGCTTTATAGCAATCAGCCCCAGCATTTT
CATSTTTTGLYSNQPQHF
>TRBD2|TRBJ2-2|15|NA|TRBV20-1
TGCAGTGCTAGACAGCGGGGGGCCGTAACCGGGGAGCTGTTTTTT
CSARQRGAVTGELFF
>NA|TRBJ2-1|16|few|TRBV3-1
TGTGCCAGCAGCCAAGTCCGGCCCCCCGCGAACAATGAGCAGTTCTTC
CASSQVRPPANNEQFF
>NA|TRBJ2-3|15|few|TRBV24-1
TGTGCCACCAGTGATTGGAGGGGAGGATCAGATACGCAGTATTTT
CATSDWRGGSDTQYF
>NA|TRBJ2-7|14|many|TRBV12-3/TRBV12-4
TGTGCCAGCAGTTACGGGACGGCAACCTACGAGCAGTACTTC
CASSYGTATYEQYF
>TRBD2|TRBJ2-7|16|NA|TRBV6-1
TGTGCCAGCAGTGGGCGGACTAGCGGACTTTCCTACGAGCAGTACTTC
CASSGRTSGLSYEQYF
>TRBD2|TRBJ2-3|16|NA|TRBV12-3/TRBV12-4
TGTGCCAGCAGTGGAGAGTCCGGGACTAGAACAGATACGCAGTATTTT
CASSGESGTRTDTQYF
>NA|TRBJ2-3|15|few|TRBV7-2
TGTGCCAGCAGCTTAGAAAGAAGACCTTGGGATACGCAGTATTTT
CASSLERRPWDTQYF
>NA|TRBJ2-1|15|few|TRBV29-1
TGCAGCGTTGAAATCGTCGGACTGGAAGGAAATGAGCAGTTCTTC
CSVEIVGLEGNEQFF
>TRBD2|TRBJ2-1|13|few|TRBV20-1
TGCAGTGCTAGAGATAGGACTAGGAACGAGCAGTTCTTC
CSARDRTRNEQFF
>NA|TRBJ2-7|11|once|TRBV6-5
TGTGCCAGCAGGGGTCGGCAGGAGCAGTACTTC
CASRGRQEQYF
>NA|TRBJ2-7|10|few|TRBV5-5
TGTGCCAGCAGCTTGACGGGGAGGTACTTC
CASSLTGRYF
>TRBD1|TRBJ2-4|15|few|TRBV20-1
TGCAGTGCTACTACAGGGGGTAAATCCAAAAACATTCAGTACTTC
CSATTGGKSKNIQYF
>TRBD1|TRBJ2-6|15|few|TRBV2
TGTGTCAGCAAAAGACAGGGGGCTGGGGCCAACGTCCTGACTTTC
CVSKRQGAGANVLTF
>TRBD1|TRBJ1-1|17|NA|TRBV2
TGTGCCAGCAGTGAAGCGGTTGGGGGAGGGGGCAACACTGAAGCTTTCTTT
CASSEAVGGGGNTEAFF